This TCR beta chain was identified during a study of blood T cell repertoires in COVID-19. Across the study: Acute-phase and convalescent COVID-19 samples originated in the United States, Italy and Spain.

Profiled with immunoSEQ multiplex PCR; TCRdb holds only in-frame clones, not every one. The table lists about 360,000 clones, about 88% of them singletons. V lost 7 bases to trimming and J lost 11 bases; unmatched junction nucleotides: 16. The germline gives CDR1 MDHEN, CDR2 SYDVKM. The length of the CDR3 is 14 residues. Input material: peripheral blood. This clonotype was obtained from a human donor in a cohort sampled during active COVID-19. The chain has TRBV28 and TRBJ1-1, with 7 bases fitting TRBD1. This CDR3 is CASNPGQISPNAFF. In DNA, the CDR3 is TGTGCCAGCAACCCGGGACAGATATCACCCAATGCTTTCTTT.